This T cell receptor (beta chain) was retrieved from a study of CD8+CD57+ T cells in acquired aplastic anemia. Study-wide points: Statistical testing detected no significant gap in CD8+ Simpson's diversity between patients and controls.

This clonotype was detected ten times or more. What it binds is unknown. The V gene's germline CDR1 is PRHDT and CDR2 FYEKMQ (reference sequence). The CDR3 covers 12 residues. The V end was cut by 6 bases, the J end by 9 bases, with 9 bases between. CD8+CD57+ cell expansion had been shown by flow cytometry in patients chosen for sequencing. The TCR beta profiling, which covered VDJ combination and CDR3 sequence, was carried out using genomic DNA as the template. TCRdb itself ran the reads through MiXCR, one entry per CDR3 protein. The repertoire holds 450,000 to 550,000 distinct CDR3 sequences, approximately 32% seen once, with less than 0.85% in the top ten.

The specimen was sorted CD4+, CD8+, or CD8+CD57+ T cells (not recorded which) from PBMCs. The origin of this receptor is a human donor with aplastic anemia. The V and J genes are TRBV13 and TRBJ1-6; D gene ambiguous. The DNA for the CDR3 is TGTGCCAGCAGTTTATCGACTTCACCCCTCCACTTT. This gives the protein CASSLSTSPLHF.